The source of this T cell receptor (beta chain) is a study of siplizumab effects on memory and regulatory T cells. General study results and limits: Unstimulated subsets accounted for the mapping of only a minor share of the clones that were alloreactive. Roughly 80-96% of proliferating clones (CD4+ or CD8+) could not be assigned a naive or memory phenotype. Memory cells seemed less diverse than naive T cells, which also seemed major contributors to the alloresponse.

Sequencing was performed with immunoSEQ multiplex PCR; in TCRdb, only in-frame clones are kept and a portion is missing. The sample carries more than 60,000 clones, roughly 96% recorded once. The count of this clone is one. Its target is unknown. Where a few donor pairs were concerned, the unstimulated naive, memory, effector memory and TEMRA subsets underwent sequencing. Trimming shortened V by 5 bases and J by 0 bases, and 11 bases separated the two germline ends. The CDR3 loop spans 14 amino acids. CDR1 is MDHEN and CDR2 is SYDVKM in the germline V gene. The sample was naive CD8+ T cells sorted from blood. This clonotype was sampled from a human donor in good health. V is TRBV28 and J is TRBJ2-7; TRBD2 might be the D (6 bases). DNA for the CDR3: TGTGCCAGCAGTCCCCCGGGACTCTCCTACGAGCAGTACTTC. It codes for CASSPPGLSYEQYF.